The rows below give T cell receptor beta chains drawn from one sample of a study of technical replicates of blood from several donors. Sequencing used immunoSEQ multiplex PCR; TCRdb keeps in-frame clones, though not all of them. The sample contains about 75,000 clones, nearly 98% of which appear only once. The sample comprised T cells isolated from PBMCs. These receptors originate from a human donor in good health. CDR3s include the opening cysteine and the closing phenylalanine or tryptophan. A D gene is named only where the DNA matches it firmly. Some rows have no size entry. The others give once, few or many, or a class for an expanded clone.

clone_size j_call d_call v_call cdr3_aa cdr3_nt
NA TRBJ2-1 TRBD2 TRBV6-5 CASSSPGTSGYNEQFF TGTGCCAGCAGTTCACCCGGGACTAGCGGCTACAATGAGCAGTTCTTC
NA TRBJ2-1 NA TRBV13 CASSSGEDPNNEQFF TGTGCCAGCAGCTCGGGGGAGGACCCAAACAATGAGCAGTTCTTC
once TRBJ2-7 NA TRBV9 CASSVGWSSYEQYF TGTGCCAGCAGCGTTGGGTGGAGCTCCTACGAGCAGTACTTC
NA TRBJ2-5 NA TRBV20-1 CSARGETQYF TGCAGTGCTCGGGGGGAGACCCAGTACTTC
NA TRBJ1-2 TRBD1 TRBV11-2 CASSQGQGNGYTF TGTGCCAGCAGCCAGGGACAGGGCAACGGCTACACCTTC
NA TRBJ2-7 TRBD1 TRBV5-1 CASSSVTGSGEQYF TGCGCCAGCAGCTCGGTGACAGGGTCGGGCGAGCAGTACTTC
NA TRBJ2-5 TRBD2 TRBV4-1 CASSQGIAGGRETQYF TGCGCCAGCAGCCAAGGGATTGCGGGAGGGCGGGAGACCCAGTACTTC
NA TRBJ2-3 TRBD2 TRBV9 CASSPRQREKDTQYF TGTGCCAGCAGCCCAAGGCAGCGGGAGAAGGATACGCAGTATTTT
NA TRBJ2-3 TRBD1 TRBV5-1 CASSLDGQGFDTQYF TGCGCCAGCAGCTTGGACGGACAGGGGTTCGATACGCAGTATTTT
NA TRBJ2-7 NA TRBV5-1 CASSLVPGSYEQYF TGCGCCAGCAGCTTGGTACCGGGATCCTACGAGCAGTACTTC
NA TRBJ2-1 NA TRBV5-1 CASSLQFNTGNEQFF TGCGCCAGCAGCCTACAATTTAATACGGGTAATGAGCAGTTCTTC
NA TRBJ1-2 NA TRBV5-1 CASSLDRSSGYTF TGCGCCAGCAGCTTGGACAGGTCTTCGGGCTACACCTTC
NA TRBJ2-3 NA TRBV7-9 CASSLQADTQYF TGTGCCAGCAGCTTACAGGCAGATACGCAGTATTTT
NA TRBJ2-3 TRBD2 TRBV5-1 CASSLGREVDTQYF TGCGCCAGCAGCTTGGGGCGGGAGGTAGATACGCAGTATTTT
NA TRBJ2-3 TRBD2 TRBV2 CASSGLAGVADTQYF TGTGCCAGCAGTGGACTAGCGGGAGTAGCAGATACGCAGTATTTT
NA TRBJ2-1 TRBD1 TRBV4-3 CASSQDRDSNEQFF TGCGCCAGCAGCCAAGACCGGGACAGCAATGAGCAGTTCTTC
NA TRBJ2-2 NA TRBV5-6 CASSLAYRYNTGELFF TGTGCCAGCAGCTTGGCATACCGGTATAACACCGGGGAGCTGTTTTTT
NA TRBJ2-7 NA TRBV6-6 CASSAFQGNEQYF TGTGCCAGCAGTGCCTTCCAGGGGAACGAGCAGTACTTC
NA TRBJ1-5 NA TRBV7-8 CASSLTGSRTPQHF TGTGCCAGCAGCTTAACAGGGAGCAGGACTCCCCAGCATTTT
NA TRBJ1-5 TRBD1 TRBV7-2 CASSRDRGNQPQHF TGTGCCAGCAGCCGGGACAGGGGTAATCAGCCCCAGCATTTT
NA TRBJ2-1 TRBD1 TRBV9 CASSVYQGDSYNEQFF TGTGCCAGCAGCGTATATCAGGGGGACTCCTACAATGAGCAGTTCTTC
NA TRBJ2-7 TRBD1 TRBV29-1 CSVSDREIWGYEQYF TGCAGCGTCTCCGACAGGGAGATATGGGGATACGAGCAGTACTTC
NA TRBJ2-3 NA TRBV2 CASSEPLAESTDTQYF TGTGCCAGCAGTGAACCGTTAGCGGAAAGCACAGATACGCAGTATTTT
NA TRBJ2-7 TRBD2 TRBV11-1 CASSLGLAEAYEQYF TGTGCCAGCAGCTTAGGCCTAGCGGAGGCCTACGAGCAGTACTTC
NA TRBJ2-3 TRBD2 TRBV7-6 CASSTTGGGPSTDTQYF TGTGCCAGCAGCACAACGGGGGGGGGACCAAGCACAGATACGCAGTATTTT
NA TRBJ2-1 TRBD2 TRBV4-2 CASSPPGSGSLNEQFF TGTGCCAGCAGCCCGCCGGGTAGCGGGAGCCTAAATGAGCAGTTCTTC
NA TRBJ1-5 NA TRBV28 CASRQNSNQPQHF TGTGCCAGCAGACAGAATAGCAATCAGCCCCAGCATTTT
NA TRBJ2-7 TRBD1 TRBV15 CATSLSEGASEQYF TGTGCCACCAGCCTCAGCGAGGGGGCCAGCGAGCAGTACTTC
NA TRBJ2-1 NA TRBV7-2 CASSLAREQFF TGTGCCAGCAGCTTAGCGCGTGAGCAGTTCTTC
once TRBJ2-2 TRBD1 TRBV6-1 CASKQGAGELFF TGTGCCAGTAAACAGGGGGCCGGGGAGCTGTTTTTT
NA TRBJ2-2 NA TRBV28 CASSRRGGYTGELFF TGTGCCAGCAGTCGCCGAGGCGGGTACACCGGGGAGCTGTTTTTT
NA TRBJ2-7 TRBD2 TRBV18 CASSPPERELPYEQYF TGTGCCAGCTCACCACCGGAGCGGGAGCTACCCTACGAGCAGTACTTC
NA TRBJ2-1 TRBD2 TRBV27 CASSLAGEYEQFF TGTGCCAGCAGTTTAGCGGGAGAATATGAGCAGTTCTTC
NA TRBJ1-1 NA TRBV9 CASSVGADMNTEAFF TGTGCCAGCAGCGTAGGAGCAGACATGAACACTGAAGCTTTCTTT
NA TRBJ1-3 NA TRBV5-6 CASSLEQGEVGNTIYF TGTGCCAGCAGCTTGGAACAGGGAGAAGTTGGAAACACCATATATTTT
once TRBJ2-7 TRBD2 TRBV27 CASSLPSGSPYEQYF TGTGCCAGCAGTTTGCCTAGCGGGTCTCCCTACGAGCAGTACTTC
NA TRBJ1-1 NA TRBV14 CASSQVSMNTEAFF TGTGCCAGCAGCCAAGTTTCCATGAACACTGAAGCTTTCTTT
NA TRBJ1-2 NA TRBV15 CATSSARGAGHGYTF TGTGCCACCAGCAGCGCGCGGGGGGCAGGCCATGGCTACACCTTC
NA TRBJ2-2 TRBD1 TRBV18 CASPPGQGNTGELFF TGTGCCAGCCCCCCCGGACAGGGAAACACCGGGGAGCTGTTTTTT
NA TRBJ1-2 TRBD1 TRBV7-2 CASSQNTDRTYGYTF TGTGCCAGCAGCCAAAACACGGACAGGACATATGGCTACACCTTC
NA TRBJ2-7 TRBD1 TRBV7-9 CASSPRDRGFRRTYEQYF TGTGCCAGCAGCCCACGGGACAGGGGGTTCCGACGGACCTACGAGCAGTACTTC
NA TRBJ2-7 NA TRBV4-1 CASSQDAGQLEQYF TGCGCCAGCAGCCAAGATGCGGGACAGTTAGAGCAGTACTTC
NA TRBJ2-2 TRBD1 TRBV28 CASRVQGSRELFF TGTGCCAGCAGAGTACAGGGGAGCAGGGAGCTGTTTTTT
NA TRBJ1-5 TRBD1 TRBV27 CASSPDRGGNQPQHF TGTGCCAGCAGCCCCGACAGGGGAGGAAATCAGCCCCAGCATTTT
NA TRBJ2-3 NA TRBV10-3 CAISEVGTDTQYF TGTGCCATCAGTGAGGTCGGGACAGATACGCAGTATTTT
NA TRBJ2-1 NA TRBV6-1 CASSEFSGLSSYNEQFF TGTGCCAGCAGTGAATTTAGTGGGCTGAGCTCCTACAATGAGCAGTTCTTC